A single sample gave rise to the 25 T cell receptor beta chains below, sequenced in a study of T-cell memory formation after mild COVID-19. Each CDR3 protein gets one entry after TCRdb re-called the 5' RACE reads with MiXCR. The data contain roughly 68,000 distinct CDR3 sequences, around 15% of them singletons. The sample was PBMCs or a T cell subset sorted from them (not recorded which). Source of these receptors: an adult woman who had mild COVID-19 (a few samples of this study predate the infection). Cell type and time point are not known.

The CDR3 loop reads CATSQGVGPYEQYF. CDR3 coding DNA: TGTGCCACCAGCCAAGGGGTTGGGCCCTACGAGCAGTACTTC. The chain links TRBV15 to TRBJ2-7; D possibly corresponds to TRBD1 (5 bases). Trimming removed 5 bases at V and 2 bases at J, with 13 bases between. CDR1 is LNHNV and CDR2 is YYDKDF in the germline V gene (reference sequence). The CDR3 extends over 14 amino acids.

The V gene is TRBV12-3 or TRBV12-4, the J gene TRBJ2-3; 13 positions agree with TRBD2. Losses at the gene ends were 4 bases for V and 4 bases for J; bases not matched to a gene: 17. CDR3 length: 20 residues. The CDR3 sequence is CASSSLGTSGVFPEADTQYF. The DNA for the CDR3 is TGTGCCAGCAGTTCCCTCGGGACTAGCGGGGTCTTCCCCGAGGCAGATACGCAGTATTTT.

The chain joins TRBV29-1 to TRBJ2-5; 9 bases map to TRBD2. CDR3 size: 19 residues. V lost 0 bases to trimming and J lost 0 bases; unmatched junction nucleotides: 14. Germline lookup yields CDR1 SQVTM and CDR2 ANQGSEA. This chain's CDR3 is CSVEESSGSPSLYQETQYF. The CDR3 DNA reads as TGCAGCGTTGAAGAGAGTAGCGGGAGCCCATCATTATACCAAGAGACCCAGTACTTC.

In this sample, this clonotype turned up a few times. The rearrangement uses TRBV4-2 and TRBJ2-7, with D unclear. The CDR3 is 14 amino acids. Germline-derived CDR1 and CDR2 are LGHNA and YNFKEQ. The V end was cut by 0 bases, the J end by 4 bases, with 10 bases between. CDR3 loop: CASSQERVKYEQYF. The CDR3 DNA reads TGTGCCAGCAGCCAAGAAAGAGTGAAATACGAGCAGTACTTC.

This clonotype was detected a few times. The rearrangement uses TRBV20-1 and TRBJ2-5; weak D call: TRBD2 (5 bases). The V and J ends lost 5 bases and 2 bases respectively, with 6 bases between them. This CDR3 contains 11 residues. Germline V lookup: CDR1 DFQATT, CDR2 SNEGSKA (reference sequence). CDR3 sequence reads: CSARDQETQYF. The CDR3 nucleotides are TGCAGTGCTCGGGATCAAGAGACCCAGTACTTC.

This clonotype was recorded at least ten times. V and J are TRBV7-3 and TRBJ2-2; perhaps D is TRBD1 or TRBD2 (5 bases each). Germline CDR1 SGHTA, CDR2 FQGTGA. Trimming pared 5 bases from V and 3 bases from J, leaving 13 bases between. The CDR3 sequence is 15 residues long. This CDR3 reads CASSLGLGDTGELFF. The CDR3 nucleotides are TGTGCCAGCAGCCTCGGTTTGGGGGACACCGGGGAGCTGTTTTTT. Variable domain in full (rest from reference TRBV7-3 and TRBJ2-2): GAGVSQTPSNKVTEKGKYVELRCDPISGHTALYWYRQSLGQGPEFLIYFQGTGAADDSGLPNDRFFAVRPEGSVSTLKIQRTERGDSAVYLCASSLGLGDTGELFFGEGSRLTVL.

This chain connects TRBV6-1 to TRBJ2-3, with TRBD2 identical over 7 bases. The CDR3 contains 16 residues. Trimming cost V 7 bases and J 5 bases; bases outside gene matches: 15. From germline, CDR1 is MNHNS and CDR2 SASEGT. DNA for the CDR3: TGTGCCAGCACCCGCCCCCAGGGAGGGCCGGGAGATACGCAGTATTTT. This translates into CASTRPQGGPGDTQYF.

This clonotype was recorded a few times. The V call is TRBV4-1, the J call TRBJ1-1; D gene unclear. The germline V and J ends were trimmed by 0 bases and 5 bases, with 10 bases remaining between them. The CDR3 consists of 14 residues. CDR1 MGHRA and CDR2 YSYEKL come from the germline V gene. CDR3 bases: TGCGCCAGCAGCCAAGATTTATTGGGGACTGAAGCTTTCTTT. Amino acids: CASSQDLLGTEAFF.

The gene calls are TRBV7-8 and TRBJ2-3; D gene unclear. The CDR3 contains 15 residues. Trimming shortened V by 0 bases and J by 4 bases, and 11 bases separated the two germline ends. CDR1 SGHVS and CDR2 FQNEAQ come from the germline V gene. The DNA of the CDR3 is TGTGCCAGCAGCTTAGCGGTAGCAGGCGCAGATACGCAGTATTTT. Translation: CASSLAVAGADTQYF. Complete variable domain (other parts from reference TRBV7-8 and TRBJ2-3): GAGVSQSPRYKVAKRGQDVALRCDPISGHVSLFWYQQALGQGPEFLTYFQNEAQLDKSGLPSDRFFAERPEGSVSTLKIQRTQQEDSAVYLCASSLAVAGADTQYFGPGTRLTVL.

This chain's CDR3 is CASSLAGGEYEQYF. DNA of the CDR3: TGTGCCAGTAGTCTAGCGGGAGGGGAATACGAGCAGTACTTC. The rearrangement links TRBV19 to TRBJ2-7, with 12 bases identical to TRBD2. Looked up from germline, CDR1 is LNHDA and CDR2 is SQIVND (reference sequence). The J segment lost 4 bases and the V segment lost 5 bases, leaving 3 bases of the junction unmatched. The CDR3 is made up of 14 amino acids.

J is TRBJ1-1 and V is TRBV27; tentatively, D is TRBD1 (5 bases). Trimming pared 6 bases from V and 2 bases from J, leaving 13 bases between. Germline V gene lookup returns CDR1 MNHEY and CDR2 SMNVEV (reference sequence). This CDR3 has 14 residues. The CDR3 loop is CASRGLGGNTEAFF. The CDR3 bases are TGTGCCAGCAGGGGGTTGGGGGGTAACACTGAAGCTTTCTTT.

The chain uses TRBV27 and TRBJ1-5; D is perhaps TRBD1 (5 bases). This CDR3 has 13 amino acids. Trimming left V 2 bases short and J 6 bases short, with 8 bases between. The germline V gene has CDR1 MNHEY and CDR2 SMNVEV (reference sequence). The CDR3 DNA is TGTGCCAGCAGTTTAAGGGGAGGTCAGCCCCAGCATTTT. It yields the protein CASSLRGGQPQHF.

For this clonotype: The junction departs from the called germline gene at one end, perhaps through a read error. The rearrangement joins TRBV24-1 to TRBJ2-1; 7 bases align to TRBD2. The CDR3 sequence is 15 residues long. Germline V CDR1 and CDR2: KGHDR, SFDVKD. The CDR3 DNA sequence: TGTGCCACCAGTGAGTCCGGGACTAACTACAATGAGAAGTTCTTC. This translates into CATSESGTNYNEKFF.

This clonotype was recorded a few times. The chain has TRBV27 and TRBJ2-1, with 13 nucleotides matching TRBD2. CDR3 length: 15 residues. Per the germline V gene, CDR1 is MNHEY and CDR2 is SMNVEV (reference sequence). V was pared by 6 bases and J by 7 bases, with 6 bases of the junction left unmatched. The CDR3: CASSYGTSGENEQFF. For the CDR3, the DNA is TGTGCCAGCAGCTACGGGACTAGCGGGGAAAATGAGCAGTTCTTC.

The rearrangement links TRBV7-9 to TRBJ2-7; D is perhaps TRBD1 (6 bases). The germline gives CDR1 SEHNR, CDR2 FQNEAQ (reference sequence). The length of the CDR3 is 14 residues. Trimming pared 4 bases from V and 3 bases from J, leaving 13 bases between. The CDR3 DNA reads TGTGCCAGCAGCTCCCCGGGACACGTCTACGAGCAGTACTTC. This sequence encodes CASSSPGHVYEQYF.

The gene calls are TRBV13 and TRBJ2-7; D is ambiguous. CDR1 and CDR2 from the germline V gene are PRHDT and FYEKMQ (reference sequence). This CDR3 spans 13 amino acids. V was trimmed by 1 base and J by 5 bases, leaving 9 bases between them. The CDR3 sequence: CASSLAGFHEQYF. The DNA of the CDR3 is TGTGCCAGCAGCTTAGCTGGGTTCCACGAGCAGTACTTC. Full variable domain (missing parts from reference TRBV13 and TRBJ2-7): AAGVIQSPRHLIKEKRETATLKCYPIPRHDTVYWYQQGPGQDPQFLISFYEKMQSDKGSIPDRFSAQQFSDYHSELNMSSLELGDSALYFCASSLAGFHEQYFGPGTRLTVT.

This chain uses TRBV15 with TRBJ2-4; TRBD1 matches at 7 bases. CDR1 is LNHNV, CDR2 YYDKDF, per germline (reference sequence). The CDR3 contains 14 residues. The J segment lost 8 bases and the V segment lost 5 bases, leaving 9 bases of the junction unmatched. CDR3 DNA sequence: TGTGCCACCAGCGCCTCCGACAGGGTATACATTCAGTACTTC. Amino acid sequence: CATSASDRVYIQYF.

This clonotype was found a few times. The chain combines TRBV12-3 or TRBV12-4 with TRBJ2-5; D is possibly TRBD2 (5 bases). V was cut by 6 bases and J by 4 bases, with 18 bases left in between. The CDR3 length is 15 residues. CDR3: CASSLLGAERETQYF. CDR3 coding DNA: TGTGCCAGCAGCCTCCTAGGAGCGGAACGAGAGACCCAGTACTTC.

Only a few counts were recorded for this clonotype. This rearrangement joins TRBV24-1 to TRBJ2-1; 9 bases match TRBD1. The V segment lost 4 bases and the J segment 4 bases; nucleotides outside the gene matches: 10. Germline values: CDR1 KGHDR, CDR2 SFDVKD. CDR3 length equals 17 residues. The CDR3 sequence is CATSEPKRDRVYNEQFF. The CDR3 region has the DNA TGTGCCACCAGTGAACCAAAACGGGACAGGGTTTACAATGAGCAGTTCTTC.

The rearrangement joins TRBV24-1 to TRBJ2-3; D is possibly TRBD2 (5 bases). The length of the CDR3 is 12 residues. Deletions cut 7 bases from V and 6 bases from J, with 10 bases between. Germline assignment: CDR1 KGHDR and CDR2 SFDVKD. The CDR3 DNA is TGTGCCACCAGACTTGGGAGTGATACGCAGTATTTT. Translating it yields CATRLGSDTQYF.

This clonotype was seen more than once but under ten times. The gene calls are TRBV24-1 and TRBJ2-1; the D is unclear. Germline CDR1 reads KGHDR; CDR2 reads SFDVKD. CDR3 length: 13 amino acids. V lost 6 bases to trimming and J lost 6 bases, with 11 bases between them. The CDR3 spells CATSPEGRNEQFF. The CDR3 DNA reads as TGTGCCACCAGTCCAGAAGGCCGCAATGAGCAGTTCTTC.

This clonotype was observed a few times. CDR3 nucleotide sequence: TGTGCCAGCAGCTGGACTAGCGGGGCAGATACGCAGTATTTT. As protein: CASSWTSGADTQYF. The rearrangement links TRBV7-6 to TRBJ2-3; TRBD2 matches at 12 bases. Germline trimming cut 4 bases from V and 4 bases from J; bases unmatched to any gene: 0. Germline CDR1 is SGHVS and CDR2 is FNYEAQ. The CDR3 consists of 14 residues.

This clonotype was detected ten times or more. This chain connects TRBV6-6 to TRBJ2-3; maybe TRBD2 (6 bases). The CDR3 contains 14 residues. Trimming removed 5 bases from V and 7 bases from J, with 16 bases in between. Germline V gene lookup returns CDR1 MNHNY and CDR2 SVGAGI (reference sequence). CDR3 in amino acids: CASSDPRGVHTQYF. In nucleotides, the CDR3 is TGTGCCAGCAGTGACCCGCGGGGTGTACATACGCAGTATTTT.

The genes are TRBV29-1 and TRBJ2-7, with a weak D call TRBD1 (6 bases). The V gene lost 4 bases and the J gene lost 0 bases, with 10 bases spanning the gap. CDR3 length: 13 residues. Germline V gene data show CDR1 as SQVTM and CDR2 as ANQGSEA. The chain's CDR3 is CSVVSTGSYEQYF. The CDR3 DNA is TGCAGCGTTGTTTCGACAGGCTCCTACGAGCAGTACTTC.

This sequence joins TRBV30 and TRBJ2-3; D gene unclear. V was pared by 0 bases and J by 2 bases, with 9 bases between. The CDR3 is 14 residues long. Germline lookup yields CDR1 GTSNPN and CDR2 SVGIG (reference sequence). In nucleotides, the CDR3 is TGTGCCTGGAGTGTTATGAGAACCACAGATACGCAGTATTTT. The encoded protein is CAWSVMRTTDTQYF.